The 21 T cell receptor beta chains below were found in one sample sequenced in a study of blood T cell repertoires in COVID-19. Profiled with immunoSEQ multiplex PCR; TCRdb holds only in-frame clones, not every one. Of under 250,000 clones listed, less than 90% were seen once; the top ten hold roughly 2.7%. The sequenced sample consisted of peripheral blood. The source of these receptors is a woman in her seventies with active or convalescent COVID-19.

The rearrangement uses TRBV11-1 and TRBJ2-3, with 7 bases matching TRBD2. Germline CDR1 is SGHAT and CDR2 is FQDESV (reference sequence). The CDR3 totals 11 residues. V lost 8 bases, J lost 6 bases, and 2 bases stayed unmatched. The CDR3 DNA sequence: TGTGCCAGCGCCGGGAGGGATACGCAGTATTTT. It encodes CASAGRDTQYF.

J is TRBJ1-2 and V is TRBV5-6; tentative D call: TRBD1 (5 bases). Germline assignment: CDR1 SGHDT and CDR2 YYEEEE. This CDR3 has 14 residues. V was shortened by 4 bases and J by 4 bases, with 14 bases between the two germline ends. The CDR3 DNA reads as TGTGCCAGCAGCGCCCGGGGGGGTACCTATGGCTACACCTTC. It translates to CASSARGGTYGYTF.

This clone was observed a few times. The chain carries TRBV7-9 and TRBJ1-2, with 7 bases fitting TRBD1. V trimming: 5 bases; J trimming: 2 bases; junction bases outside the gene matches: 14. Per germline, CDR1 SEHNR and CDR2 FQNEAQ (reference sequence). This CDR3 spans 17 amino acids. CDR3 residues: CASSRSNPLTGNYGYTF. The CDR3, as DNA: TGTGCCAGCAGCCGCTCCAACCCCCTGACAGGGAACTATGGCTACACCTTC.

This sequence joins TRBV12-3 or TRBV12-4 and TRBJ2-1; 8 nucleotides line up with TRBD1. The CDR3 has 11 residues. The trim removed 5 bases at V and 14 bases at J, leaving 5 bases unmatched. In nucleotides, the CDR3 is TGTGCCAGCAGTGAGGGACAGGAAAAGTTCTTC. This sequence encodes CASSEGQEKFF.

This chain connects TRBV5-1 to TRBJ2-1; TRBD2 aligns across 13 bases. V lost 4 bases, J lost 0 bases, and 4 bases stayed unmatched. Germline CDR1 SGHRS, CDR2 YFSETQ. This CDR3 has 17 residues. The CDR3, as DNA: TGCGCCAGCAGCCCTAGGACTAGCGGGAGCTCCTACAATGAGCAGTTCTTC. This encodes CASSPRTSGSSYNEQFF.

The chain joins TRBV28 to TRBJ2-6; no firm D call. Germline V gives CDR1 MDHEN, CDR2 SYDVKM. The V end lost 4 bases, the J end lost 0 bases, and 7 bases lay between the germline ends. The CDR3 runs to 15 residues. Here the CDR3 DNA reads TGTGCCAGCAGTTCTCTTAGCTCTGGGGCCAACGTCCTGACTTTC. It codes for CASSSLSSGANVLTF. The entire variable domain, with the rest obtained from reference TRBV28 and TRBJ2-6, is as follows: DVKVTQSSRYLVKRTGEKVFLECVQDMDHENMFWYRQDPGLGLRLIYFSYDVKMKEKGDIPEGYSVSREKKERFSLILESASTNQTSMYLCASSSLSSGANVLTFGAGSRLTVL.

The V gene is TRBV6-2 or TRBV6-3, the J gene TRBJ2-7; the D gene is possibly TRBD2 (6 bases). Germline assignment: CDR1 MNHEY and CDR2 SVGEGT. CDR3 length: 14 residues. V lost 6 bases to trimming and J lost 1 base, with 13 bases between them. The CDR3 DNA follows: TGTGCCAGCAGCCGACCGACTAGTTCCTACGAGCAGTACTTC. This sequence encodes CASSRPTSSYEQYF.

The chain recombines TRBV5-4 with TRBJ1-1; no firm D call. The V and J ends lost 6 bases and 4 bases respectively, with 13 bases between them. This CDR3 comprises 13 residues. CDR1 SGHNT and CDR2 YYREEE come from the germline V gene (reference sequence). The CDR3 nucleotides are TGTGCCAGCACGGAGCAAGCGGGCACTGAAGCTTTCTTT. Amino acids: CASTEQAGTEAFF.

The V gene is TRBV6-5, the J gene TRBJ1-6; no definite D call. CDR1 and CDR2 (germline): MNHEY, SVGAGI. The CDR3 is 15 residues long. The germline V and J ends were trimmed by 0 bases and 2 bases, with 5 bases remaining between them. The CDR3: CASSYSGPYNSPLHF. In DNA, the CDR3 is TGTGCCAGCAGTTACTCGGGCCCCTATAATTCACCCCTCCACTTT.

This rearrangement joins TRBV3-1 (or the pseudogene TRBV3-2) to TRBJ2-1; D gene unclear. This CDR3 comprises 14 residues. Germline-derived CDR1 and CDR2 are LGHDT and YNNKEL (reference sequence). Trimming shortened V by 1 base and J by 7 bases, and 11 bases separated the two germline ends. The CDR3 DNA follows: TGTGCCAGCAGCCAAGTTGGGCTTCCGAATGAGCAGTTCTTC. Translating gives CASSQVGLPNEQFF.

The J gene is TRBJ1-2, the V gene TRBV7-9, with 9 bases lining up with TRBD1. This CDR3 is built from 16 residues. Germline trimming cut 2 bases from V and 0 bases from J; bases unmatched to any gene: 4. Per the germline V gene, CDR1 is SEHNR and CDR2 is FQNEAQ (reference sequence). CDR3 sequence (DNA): TGTGCCAGCAGCTTACACAGGGGGCCAGCTAACTATGGCTACACCTTC. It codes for CASSLHRGPANYGYTF.

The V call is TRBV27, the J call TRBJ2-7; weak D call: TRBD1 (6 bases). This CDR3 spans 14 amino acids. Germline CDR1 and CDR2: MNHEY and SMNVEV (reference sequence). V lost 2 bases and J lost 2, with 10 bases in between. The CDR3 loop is CASSLNRDTYEQYF. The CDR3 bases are TGTGCCAGCAGTTTAAACAGGGACACCTACGAGCAGTACTTC.

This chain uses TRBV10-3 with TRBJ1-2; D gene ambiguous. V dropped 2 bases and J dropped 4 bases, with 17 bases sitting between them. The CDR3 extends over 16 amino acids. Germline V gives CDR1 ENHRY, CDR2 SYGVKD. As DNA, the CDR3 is TGTGCCATCAGTGAGGATCCGGAGCAGCGGGGCTATGGCTACACCTTC. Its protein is CAISEDPEQRGYGYTF.

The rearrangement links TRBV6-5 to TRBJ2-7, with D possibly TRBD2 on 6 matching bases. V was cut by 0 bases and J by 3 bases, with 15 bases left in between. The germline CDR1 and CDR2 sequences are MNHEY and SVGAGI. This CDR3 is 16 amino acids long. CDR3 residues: CASSYSPAGDNYEQYF. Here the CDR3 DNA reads TGTGCCAGCAGTTACTCCCCAGCGGGCGACAACTACGAGCAGTACTTC.

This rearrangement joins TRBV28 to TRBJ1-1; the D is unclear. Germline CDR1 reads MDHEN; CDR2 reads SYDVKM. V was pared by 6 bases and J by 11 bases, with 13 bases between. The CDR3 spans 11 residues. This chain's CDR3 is CASRTGISAFF. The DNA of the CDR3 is TGTGCCAGCAGGACCGGGATAAGTGCTTTCTTT.

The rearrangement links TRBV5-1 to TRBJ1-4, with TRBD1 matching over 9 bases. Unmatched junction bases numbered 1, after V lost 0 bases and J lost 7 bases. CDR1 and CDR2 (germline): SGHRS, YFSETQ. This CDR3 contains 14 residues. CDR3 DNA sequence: TGCGCCAGCAGCTTGGACAGGGGGCGTGAAAAACTGTTTTTT. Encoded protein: CASSLDRGREKLFF.

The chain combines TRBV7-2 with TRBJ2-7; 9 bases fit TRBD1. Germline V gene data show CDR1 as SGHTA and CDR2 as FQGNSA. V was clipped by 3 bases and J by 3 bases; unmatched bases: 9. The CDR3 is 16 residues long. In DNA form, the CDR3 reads TGTGCCAGCAGCTTCGGATCCGGGACAGGGCTCTACGAGCAGTACTTC. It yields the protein CASSFGSGTGLYEQYF.

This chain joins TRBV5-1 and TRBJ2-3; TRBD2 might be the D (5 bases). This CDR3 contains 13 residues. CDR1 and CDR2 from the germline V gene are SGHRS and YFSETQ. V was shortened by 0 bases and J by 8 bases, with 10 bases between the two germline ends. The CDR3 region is CASSLDSGSTQYF. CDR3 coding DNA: TGCGCCAGCAGCTTGGACTCGGGGAGTACGCAGTATTTT. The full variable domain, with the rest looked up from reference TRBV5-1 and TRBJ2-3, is KAGVTQTPRYLIKTRGQQVTLSCSPISGHRSVSWYQQTPGQGLQFLFEYFSETQRNKGNFPGRFSGRQFSNSRSEMNVSTLELGDSALYLCASSLDSGSTQYFGPGTRLTVL.

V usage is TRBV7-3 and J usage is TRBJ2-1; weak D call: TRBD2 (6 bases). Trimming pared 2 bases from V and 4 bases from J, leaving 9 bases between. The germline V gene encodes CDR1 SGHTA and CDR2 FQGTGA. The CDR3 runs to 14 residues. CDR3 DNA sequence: TGTGCCAGCAGCTTAGGGCTAGCGTACAATGAGCAGTTCTTC. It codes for CASSLGLAYNEQFF.

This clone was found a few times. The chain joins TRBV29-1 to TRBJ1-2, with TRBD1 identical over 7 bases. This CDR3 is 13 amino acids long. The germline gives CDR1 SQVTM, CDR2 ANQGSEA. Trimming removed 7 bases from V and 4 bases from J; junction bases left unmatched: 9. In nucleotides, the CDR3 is TGCAGCGCCCGCCGGGACAGCATCTATGGCTACACCTTC. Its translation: CSARRDSIYGYTF.

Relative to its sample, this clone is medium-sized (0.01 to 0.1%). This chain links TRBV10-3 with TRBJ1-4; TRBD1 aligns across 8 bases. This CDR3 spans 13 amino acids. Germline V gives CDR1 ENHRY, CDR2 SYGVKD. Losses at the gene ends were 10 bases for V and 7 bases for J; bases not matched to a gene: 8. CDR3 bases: TGTGCCACAAAGACAGGGGAGGGTGAAAAACTGTTTTTT. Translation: CATKTGEGEKLFF.